This T cell receptor beta chain is drawn from a study of blood T cell repertoires in COVID-19. From germline, CDR1 is LGHDT and CDR2 YNNKEL (reference sequence). This CDR3 is 14 amino acids long. Trimming took 8 bases from V and 2 from J; bases not matched to a gene: 5. Per the original methods: Cell counts per sample came from amplifying reference gene primers. Some clones are missing from TCRdb's copy, which holds only in-frame ones; the method was immunoSEQ multiplex PCR. V, J and clone size are taken as reported in that table, and D and trimming were inferred from the DNA itself. The table includes about 430,000 clones, 88% detected once. Participants, about 18 to 90 years old, spanned approximately 25 US areas. Participants' reported clinical history set cohort assignment.

The receptor was derived from a woman aged 18 to 35 who had been exposed to COVID-19. Sequencing used PBMCs or T cells enriched from blood (not recorded which). V is TRBV3-1 (or the pseudogene TRBV3-2) and J is TRBJ2-1, with TRBD2 matching 8 bases. The CDR3 sequence: CASGLAGTYNEQFF. In DNA form, the CDR3 reads TGTGCCAGCGGACTAGCTGGGACCTACAATGAGCAGTTCTTC.